These T cell receptor beta chains were read from a single sample in a study of regulatory T cells in long-lasting Graves disease. From the multiplex PCR reads, TCRdb called clonotypes with MiXCR, one entry per CDR3 protein. In the table there are 300,000 to 400,000 distinct CDR3 sequences, 15% to 20% of which are singletons. The specimen was peripheral blood mononuclear cells (PBMCs), collected at new diagnosis, from a patient treated with antithyroid drugs. These receptors were obtained from a female donor with Graves disease. The CDR3 runs from the conserved cysteine through the conserved F or W. The listing skips clone size in some rows; elsewhere it reads once, few, many or a size class.

v_call	j_call	clone_size	cdr3_aa
TRBV19	TRBJ1-1	.	CTSSILARGLNTEAFF
TRBV6-1	TRBJ2-7	many	CASNEDNPSGYEQYF
TRBV5-6	TRBJ2-7	.	CASSTLGPGTGSYEQYF
TRBV11-2	TRBJ1-3	.	CASSLSTGDGNTIYF
TRBV11-2	TRBJ2-1	.	CASSFGWQGSQEQFF
TRBV3-1	TRBJ2-7	.	CASSSGTAYKQYF
TRBV2	TRBJ2-3	many	CASSAIDTQYF
TRBV28	TRBJ1-4	many	CASSPNRGGYEKLFF
TRBV7-9	TRBJ1-5	many	CASSLDSGGVNQPQHF
TRBV28	TRBJ2-7	many	CASSLGTSGNSYEQYF
TRBV2	TRBJ1-2	.	CASSEEQDRGLGYTF